This T cell receptor beta chain is drawn from a study of cytomegalovirus exposure and HLA in healthy donors. Primers: 60 Vbeta forward and 13 Jbeta reverse. In the authors' methods: Unique TCR beta chains totaled around 86 million in a later count, with around 11 million of them shared. The repertoire was sequenced with immunoSEQ multiplex PCR; TCRdb's copy has only in-frame clones and lacks some. That table supplies the V and J calls and clone size; D and trimming were determined from the DNA. This listing includes about 140,000 clones. Trimming shortened V by 5 bases and J by 1 base, and 9 bases separated the two germline ends. The CDR3 contains 14 residues. In germline, CDR1 is LGHNA, CDR2 YNFKEQ.

This TCR derives from a woman aged 18-30 years in good health and CMV-seronegative. Sequenced: PBMCs. This chain joins TRBV4-2 and TRBJ1-3; D unresolved. The CDR3 DNA sequence: TGTGCCAGCAGCTTGGGAGCGTCTGGAAACACCATATATTTT. Its translation: CASSLGASGNTIYF.